This is a list of T cell receptor beta chains from one sample in a study of blood T cell repertoires in COVID-19. Assay used: immunoSEQ multiplex PCR; TCRdb lists only in-frame clones, some missing. The sample carries about 670,000 clones, 85% to 90% recorded once. Material: peripheral blood. These receptor sequences come from a woman aged 18-35 years with acute or convalescent COVID-19. The CDR3 runs from the conserved cysteine through the conserved F or W. The D gene is left open where the match is weak. The size field is filled for only some rows; it gives once, few, many or a size class.

j_call clone_size v_call cdr3_length d_call cdr3_aa cdr3_nt
TRBJ2-1 . TRBV29-1 15 TRBD1 CSVAPWGQGVNEQFF TGCAGCGTTGCCCCCTGGGGACAGGGGGTTAATGAGCAGTTCTTC
TRBJ1-6 . TRBV12-3/TRBV12-4 13 . CASSLSGLSPLHF TGTGCCAGCAGTTTATCGGGACTCTCACCCCTCCACTTT
TRBJ1-2 . TRBV10-1 13 TRBD1 CASSDQGVRGYTF TGCGCCAGCAGTGATCAGGGGGTGCGCGGCTACACCTTC
TRBJ1-4 . TRBV5-1 15 . CASTLGLESNEKLFF TGCGCCAGCACCTTGGGTCTGGAGTCTAATGAAAAACTGTTTTTT
TRBJ2-1 . TRBV6-2/TRBV6-3 16 TRBD2 CASSGLPSGGYNEQFF TGTGCCAGCAGTGGACTCCCTAGCGGGGGTTACAATGAGCAGTTCTTC
TRBJ1-2 . TRBV6-5 13 . CASSAGTEYGYTF TGTGCCAGCAGCGCCGGGACTGAGTATGGCTACACCTTC
TRBJ1-2 once TRBV4-1 14 . CASSHLPQGDGYTF TGCGCCAGCAGCCACCTACCCCAGGGTGACGGCTACACCTTC
TRBJ1-6 . TRBV11-2 16 . CASSPGGKRVNSPLHF TGTGCCAGCAGCCCCGGGGGGAAAAGGGTTAATTCACCCCTCCACTTT
TRBJ2-2 . TRBV14 13 . CASSQVGAGELFF TGTGCCAGCAGCCAAGTCGGTGCCGGGGAGCTGTTTTTT
TRBJ1-3 . TRBV5-1 13 . CASSLITGDTIYF TGCGCCAGCAGCTTGATAACCGGAGACACCATATATTTT
TRBJ1-2 . TRBV5-1 13 TRBD1 CASSRGQGFGYTF TGCGCCAGCAGCAGGGGACAGGGGTTTGGCTACACCTTC
TRBJ2-7 . TRBV5-1 15 . CASSESTLARDEQYF TGCGCCAGCAGCGAATCGACACTAGCAAGGGACGAGCAGTACTTC
TRBJ1-2 . TRBV9 16 . CASSLNRDGGNYGYTF TGTGCCAGCAGCCTGAATCGGGATGGGGGCAACTATGGCTACACCTTC
TRBJ1-2 . TRBV7-2 12 . CASSLQDYGYTF TGTGCCAGCAGCCTCCAGGACTATGGCTACACCTTC
TRBJ1-5 . TRBV7-8 16 TRBD1 CASSRAGGTGGQPQHF TGTGCCAGCAGCCGCGCTGGGGGGACAGGGGGTCAGCCCCAGCATTTT
TRBJ2-2 . TRBV6-5 15 . CASTAHRTNTGELFF TGTGCCAGCACGGCGCACAGAACGAACACCGGGGAGCTGTTTTTT
TRBJ2-3 . TRBV9 16 . CASSVQGPGGTDTQYF TGTGCCAGCAGCGTACAGGGGCCGGGCGGCACAGATACGCAGTATTTT
TRBJ1-6 . TRBV9 17 . CASSVTLGQGNNSPLHF TGTGCCAGCAGCGTCACCTTGGGGCAGGGTAATAATTCACCCCTCCACTTT
TRBJ1-1 few TRBV29-1 13 . CSVPGVGSTEAFF TGCAGCGTGCCAGGGGTGGGAAGCACTGAAGCTTTCTTT
TRBJ2-2 . TRBV11-2 15 . CASSVGHIFTGELFF TGTGCCAGCAGCGTCGGACATATATTCACCGGGGAGCTGTTTTTT
TRBJ2-6 . TRBV5-1 15 . CASSSGGAGANVLTF TGCGCCAGCAGCTCTGGCGGGGCCGGGGCCAACGTCCTGACTTTC
TRBJ1-2 . TRBV11-1 13 TRBD1 CASSPDRGYGYTF TGTGCCAGCAGCCCGGACAGGGGTTATGGCTACACCTTC
TRBJ1-2 . TRBV27 14 TRBD1 CASSLSGQGLGYTF TGTGCCAGCAGTTTATCGGGACAGGGTCTTGGCTACACCTTC
TRBJ2-3 . TRBV28 16 TRBD1 CASSHRTGAITDTQYF TGTGCCAGCAGTCACAGGACAGGGGCGATCACAGATACGCAGTATTTT
TRBJ2-3 . TRBV7-3 18 TRBD2 CASSLRGRLAGGADTQYF TGTGCCAGCAGCTTAAGGGGTCGACTAGCGGGGGGTGCAGATACGCAGTATTTT
TRBJ1-5 . TRBV4-3 16 . CASSQSAGTIYGPQHF TGCGCCAGCAGCCAATCGGCAGGGACAATATATGGGCCCCAGCATTTT
TRBJ1-1 . TRBV11-2 15 . CASSYIGHPNTEAFF TGTGCCAGCAGCTACATAGGACACCCGAACACTGAAGCTTTCTTT
TRBJ2-7 . TRBV5-6 15 TRBD1 CASSLDRGSTYEQYF TGTGCCAGCAGCTTGGACAGGGGGTCCACCTACGAGCAGTACTTC
TRBJ2-4 . TRBV11-2 15 . CASRPEGKAKNIQYF TGTGCCAGCAGACCGGAGGGGAAAGCCAAAAACATTCAGTACTTC
TRBJ2-7 . TRBV6-5 15 TRBD1 CASSTRDRSTYEQYF TGTGCCAGCAGCACCCGGGACAGGAGTACCTACGAGCAGTACTTC
TRBJ1-1 once TRBV19 15 . CASSTRQGMNTEAFF TGTGCCAGTAGTACCCGGCAGGGCATGAACACTGAAGCTTTCTTT
TRBJ2-1 . TRBV30 14 . CAWTLGRAYNEQFF TGTGCCTGGACATTAGGCAGGGCGTACAATGAGCAGTTCTTC
TRBJ1-6 . TRBV19 13 . CASRTVYNSPLHF TGTGCCAGCAGGACAGTTTATAATTCACCCCTCCACTTT
TRBJ2-2 . TRBV25-1 14 TRBD2 CASSAGLATGELFF TGTGCCAGCAGTGCGGGACTAGCGACCGGGGAGCTGTTTTTT
TRBJ2-7 . TRBV5-3 14 TRBD1 CARSSPGQTHEQYF TGTGCCAGAAGCTCCCCGGGACAGACCCACGAGCAGTACTTC
TRBJ1-4 . TRBV5-1 14 . CASSLRTGNEKLFF TGCGCCAGCAGCTTGCGGACGGGGAATGAAAAACTGTTTTTT
TRBJ1-5 . TRBV28 14 . CASSLLQVGQPQHF TGTGCCAGCAGTTTACTACAGGTGGGTCAGCCCCAGCATTTT
TRBJ1-1 . TRBV12-5 18 . CASGFGYQGFRWDTEAFF TGTGCTAGTGGTTTCGGTTACCAGGGGTTTAGATGGGACACTGAAGCTTTCTTT
TRBJ2-3 . TRBV24-1 12 . CATGGGTDTQYF TGTGCCACAGGCGGGGGCACAGATACGCAGTATTTT
TRBJ1-2 . TRBV4-1 16 . CASSQDTLGRNYGYTF TGCGCCAGCAGCCAAGATACTCTGGGGCGTAACTATGGCTACACCTTC